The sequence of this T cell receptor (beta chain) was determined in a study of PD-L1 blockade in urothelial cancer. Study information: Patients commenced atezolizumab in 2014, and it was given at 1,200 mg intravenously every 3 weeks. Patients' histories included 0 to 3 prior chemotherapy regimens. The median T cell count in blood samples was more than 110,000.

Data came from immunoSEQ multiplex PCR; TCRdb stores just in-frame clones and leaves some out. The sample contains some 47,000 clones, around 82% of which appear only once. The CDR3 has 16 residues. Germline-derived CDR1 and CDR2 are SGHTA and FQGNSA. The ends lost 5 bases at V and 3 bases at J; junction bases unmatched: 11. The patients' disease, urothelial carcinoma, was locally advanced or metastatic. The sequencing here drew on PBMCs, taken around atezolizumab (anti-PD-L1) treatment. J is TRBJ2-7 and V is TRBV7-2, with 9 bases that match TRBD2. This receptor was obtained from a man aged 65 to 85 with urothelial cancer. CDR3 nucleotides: TGTGCCAGCAGCCCAGGGGCTAGCGGGACTTTCTACGAGCAGTACTTC. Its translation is CASSPGASGTFYEQYF.